The present entry profiles one TCR beta chain with its context. It lacks a known antigen. Nothing much larger sits one base from this clone, and base qualities are not available. The sample belongs to a study of technical replicates of blood from a few donors (dated 2017 in TCRdb). From its cysteine to its phenylalanine, the CDR3 spans 16 amino acids. Of all the DNA, just the CDR3 is kept, 48 bases in frame from base 1. V and J are trimmed by 6 bases and 6 bases, and the gene matches miss 12 bases of the junction. CDR1 is given as SGHNT and CDR2 as YENEEA, both from the germline V gene. Libraries were constructed by the immunoSEQ multiplex PCR assay. Imported from immuneACCESS, the table was reduced by TCRdb to in-frame sequences with V and J called. These copies leave out some clones; in studies compared against another copy, an unresolved V gene accounts for under half, and the cause of the remainder is not known. The sample has tens of thousands of clones on record, approximately 94% of them singletons. The ten largest clones add up to 3.5% to 5% of the sample.

Here the chain combines TRBV11-3 and TRBJ2-2; TRBD2 lines up with 8 middle nucleotides. The TCR was taken from a human donor in good health. Some clones in this sample may be carry-over from other donors' samples. Sequencing was done on a sample of PBMCs. For the CDR3, the sequence is CASSFISGRGAGELFF. The DNA sequence is given as TGTGCCAGCAGTTTCATCAGCGGGAGAGGGGCCGGGGAGCTGTTTTTT.